A selection of T cell receptor beta chains follows, all from one sample in a study of OX40 agonist ivuxolimab in advanced cancers. Here immunoSEQ multiplex PCR was the method, and the copy in TCRdb shows in-frame clones only, minus some. The sample shows roughly 69,000 clones, under 95% of them seen only once. The source was CD4+ or CD8+ T cells sorted from blood, collected in a trial of the OX40 agonist ivuxolimab. The receptors stem from an adult with an advanced solid tumor such as melanoma, head and neck, liver or kidney cancer. The CDR3 runs from the conserved cysteine through the conserved F or W. The D gene is left open where the match is weak. Clone size is given for some rows only: seen once, a few or many times, or a class if the clone is expanded.

J | V | D | size | DNA | CDR3
TRBJ2-5 | TRBV7-6 | TRBD1 | - | TGTGCCAGCAGCCCCGGAGCGACAGGGGGTAAGGAGACCCAGTACTTC | CASSPGATGGKETQYF
TRBJ1-1 | TRBV18 | - | few | TGTGCCAGCTCACCACGCGGGATTAATGAAGCTTTCTTT | CASSPRGINEAFF
TRBJ1-1 | TRBV6-4 | - | - | TGTGCCAGCACCCCCCACCACAGCGTGGGGAACACTGAAGCTTTCTTT | CASTPHHSVGNTEAFF
TRBJ1-1 | TRBV2 | TRBD1 | - | TGTGCCAGCAGCAACCCGGACAGGGAGGGATTCTTT | CASSNPDREGFF
TRBJ1-2 | TRBV5-1 | - | - | TGCGCCAGCAGCTTGAACCGCTATGGCTACACCTTC | CASSLNRYGYTF
TRBJ1-2 | TRBV7-8 | - | few | TGTGCCAGCAGCTTATACATGGCAGGGACGCAAAATGGCTACACCTTC | CASSLYMAGTQNGYTF
TRBJ2-3 | TRBV6-5 | - | - | TGTGCCAGCAGTTCCGTGGGGGGGCTCACAGATACGCAGTATTTT | CASSSVGGLTDTQYF
TRBJ2-7 | TRBV27 | TRBD2 | - | TGTGCCAGCTCCCTAGACACAGCCGGGGGGGGGCAGTACTTC | CASSLDTAGGGQYF
TRBJ2-1 | TRBV11-1 | TRBD2 | - | TGTGCCAGCAGCCTAGGGGCTAGCGGGGGCTACAATGAGCAGTTCTTC | CASSLGASGGYNEQFF
TRBJ2-5 | TRBV5-1 | - | - | TGCGCCAGCAGCTTGGAGTCAGGGAGGCAAGAGACCCAGTACTTC | CASSLESGRQETQYF
TRBJ2-3 | TRBV5-1 | TRBD2 | - | TGCGCCAGCAGCTTTGAGCGGGGGGGCGCAGATACGCAGTATTTT | CASSFERGGADTQYF
TRBJ2-3 | TRBV27 | - | - | TGTGCCAGCAGTTTATCGCCCGCGGACTACACAGATACGCAGTATTTT | CASSLSPADYTDTQYF
TRBJ2-3 | TRBV9 | TRBD2 | - | TGTGCCAGCAGTCGACTAGCGGGAGGTCCTGGAACAGATACGCAGTATTTT | CASSRLAGGPGTDTQYF
TRBJ1-1 | TRBV10-2 | - | - | TGCGCCGTGGCCCCGGCGCCTGTCACTGAAGCTTTCTTT | CAVAPAPVTEAFF
TRBJ2-3 | TRBV9 | TRBD2 | - | TGTGCCAGCAGCAAAGCGGGGGGGCCGCCAGATACGCAGTATTTT | CASSKAGGPPDTQYF
TRBJ2-1 | TRBV6-6 | - | - | TGTGCCAGCAGTTATGACAGCTACAATGAGCAGTTCTTC | CASSYDSYNEQFF
TRBJ2-7 | TRBV11-2 | TRBD2 | - | TGTGCCAGCAGCCCTGGACTAGCGGCCCCCGTTGAGCAGTACTTC | CASSPGLAAPVEQYF
TRBJ2-5 | TRBV18 | TRBD2 | - | TGTGCCAGCTCACCTCTAGCGGGGGCGTACCAAGAGACCCAGTACTTC | CASSPLAGAYQETQYF
TRBJ2-3 | TRBV30 | - | once | TGTGCCTGGACCCTCAACGTGGCAGATACGCAGTATTTT | CAWTLNVADTQYF
TRBJ2-7 | TRBV6-5 | - | once | TGTGCCAGCAGTTACTCGACCCCAGGCTACGAGCAGTACTTC | CASSYSTPGYEQYF
TRBJ1-5 | TRBV10-2 | - | - | TGCGCCAGCAGTGAGCCGCCTAGCAATCAGCCCCAGCATTTT | CASSEPPSNQPQHF
TRBJ2-1 | TRBV6-6 | TRBD2 | - | TGTGCCAGCAGTTACGGCCGGGACTATACCTACAATGAGCAGTTCTTC | CASSYGRDYTYNEQFF
TRBJ1-1 | TRBV11-2 | - | - | TGTGCCAGCAGCTCAACCGGGACAACCTCTACTGAAGCTTTCTTT | CASSSTGTTSTEAFF
TRBJ2-3 | TRBV18 | - | - | TGTGCCAGCTCACCAGCGGGCACAGATACGCAGTATTTT | CASSPAGTDTQYF
TRBJ2-7 | TRBV11-2 | - | - | TGTGCCAGCAGCATAGGACCCCTTTCCTACGAGCAGTACTTC | CASSIGPLSYEQYF
TRBJ1-1 | TRBV30 | - | - | TGTGCCTGGAGTCCCCGAGCCTTGAACACTGAAGCTTTCTTT | CAWSPRALNTEAFF
TRBJ2-7 | TRBV7-9 | TRBD2 | - | TGTGCCAGCCTACTAGCGGGAGGGCCCTACGAGCAGTACTTC | CASLLAGGPYEQYF
TRBJ1-1 | TRBV9 | - | - | TGTGTCAGCAGCGTAGGGTTACTCGGGGTGAACACTGAAGCTTTCTTT | CVSSVGLLGVNTEAFF
TRBJ1-5 | TRBV7-2 | - | - | TGTGCCAGCAGCCCCTATGGAAGCAATCAGCCCCAGCATTTT | CASSPYGSNQPQHF
TRBJ1-3 | TRBV5-1 | - | - | TGCGCCAGCAGAAGACAGGCAACTGGAAACACCATATATTTT | CASRRQATGNTIYF
TRBJ2-1 | TRBV18 | - | - | TGTGCCAGCTCTCCCGGGGCAAGGGTAGGCAATGAGCAGTTCTTC | CASSPGARVGNEQFF
TRBJ2-1 | TRBV9 | - | - | TGTGCCAGCAGCGTAGCTGTAGACTCCTACAATGAGCAGTTCTTC | CASSVAVDSYNEQFF
TRBJ1-6 | TRBV6-5 | - | - | TGTGCCAGCAGCTCCCTCAACAGTGGCCTCCACTTT | CASSSLNSGLHF
TRBJ2-3 | TRBV9 | - | once | TGTGCCAGCAGCGTAAGAGAACAGACAGAAGATACGCAGTATTTT | CASSVREQTEDTQYF
TRBJ1-2 | TRBV6-1 | - | - | TGTGCCAGCAGTGAAGACGGGTCTGGTGGCTACACCTTC | CASSEDGSGGYTF
TRBJ1-1 | TRBV5-1 | - | - | TGCGCCAGCAGCTTGGACCGATTGAACACTGAAGCTTTCTTT | CASSLDRLNTEAFF